This TCR beta chain comes out of a study of cytomegalovirus exposure and HLA in healthy donors. For the study at large: Across 350 to 500 genotyped donors, about 86% landed in the Caucasian-associated ancestry cluster. General observations from the study: TCR beta V segments were, for the most part, productive about 87% or about 30% of the time in an earlier analysis.

60 Vbeta and 13 Jbeta primers were used in PCR. Some clones are missing from TCRdb's copy, which holds only in-frame ones; the method was immunoSEQ multiplex PCR. This table has about 160,000 clones, 80% appearing once. Each donor's status was that of a healthy bone marrow donor. The donors, nominally healthy at sampling, likely had unrecorded immune exposures. This clone has a single count. What it recognizes is unknown. This CDR3 contains 12 residues. The germline gives CDR1 MDHEN, CDR2 SYDVKM. The ends were cut back, 3 bases at V and 4 bases at J, with 6 bases in the middle. The genes are TRBV28 and TRBJ1-2; unclear D gene. Material for sequencing was PBMCs. This clonotype was sampled from a man aged 25 to 40 in good health and CMV-seronegative. Here the CDR3 reads CASSFSFYGYTF. CDR3 nucleotide sequence: TGTGCCAGCAGTTTCAGTTTCTATGGCTACACCTTC.